Each of the 32 T cell receptor beta chains below was sequenced from the same sample in a study of shared clonotypes between healthy human individuals. Only in-frame clones appear in the TCRdb table, and some are missing; sequencing was by immunoSEQ multiplex PCR. Here the sample spans more than 2 million clones, nearly 97% being singletons. The sample consisted of naive CD4+ T cells sorted from blood. Subset here: CD45RA+ positively selected. Receptor source: a man younger than 35 in good health.

This clone was seen once. The chain joins TRBV7-9 to TRBJ1-2; D uncertain. CDR1 is SEHNR, CDR2 FQNEAQ, per germline (reference sequence). The ends were cut back, 3 bases at V and 8 bases at J, with 13 bases in the middle. There are 13 residues in the CDR3. The CDR3 coding sequence is TGTGCCAGCAGCTTGGGTGGGTCGAGAGGCTACACCTTC. Protein sequence: CASSLGGSRGYTF.

The chain joins TRBV5-6 to TRBJ2-2, with D possibly being TRBD2 (5 bases). Germline-derived CDR1 and CDR2 are SGHDT and YYEEEE. The V end was cut by 2 bases, the J end by 2 bases, with 10 bases between. CDR3 size: 15 residues. The DNA for the CDR3 is TGTGCCAGCAGCTTCATGAGGGCTAACACCGGGGAGCTGTTTTTT. This sequence encodes CASSFMRANTGELFF.

The chain combines TRBV10-3 with TRBJ1-2; perhaps TRBD1 as D (5 bases). The CDR3 totals 13 residues. Germline values: CDR1 ENHRY, CDR2 SYGVKD. Trimming left V 0 bases short and J 8 bases short, with 10 bases between. As DNA, the CDR3 is TGTGCCATCAGTGAGTCGGGGGTAGGGGGCTACACCTTC. It specifies CAISESGVGGYTF.

The rearrangement uses TRBV4-2 and TRBJ2-7, with a possible D match to TRBD2 (5 bases). The CDR3 runs 16 residues. The V and J ends lost 1 base and 2 bases respectively, with 15 bases between them. Per germline, CDR1 LGHNA and CDR2 YNFKEQ. In DNA, the CDR3 is TGTGCCAGCAGCCAAGGGCCCGGGGTGGGGACCTACGAGCAGTACTTC. Protein product: CASSQGPGVGTYEQYF.

The CDR3 DNA follows: TGTGCCAGCAGCAGGAGCGGGAGGGTTTACAATGAGCAGTTCTTC. It yields the protein CASSRSGRVYNEQFF. The V and J genes are TRBV5-4 and TRBJ2-1; 10 bases are a match to TRBD2. The CDR3 runs to 15 residues. V gave up 4 bases and J gave up 4 bases; unmatched junction bases: 5. CDR1 and CDR2 from the germline V gene are SGHNT and YYREEE (reference sequence).

The chain carries TRBV7-2 and TRBJ2-3, with D maybe TRBD2 (6 bases). Trimming shortened V by 0 bases and J by 0 bases, and 13 bases separated the two germline ends. Germline CDR1 SGHTA, CDR2 FQGNSA. This CDR3 is built from 17 residues. The CDR3: CASSLAALATSTDTQYF. The CDR3 DNA reads TGTGCCAGCAGCTTAGCGGCACTAGCAACTAGCACAGATACGCAGTATTTT.

V gene TRBV28 combines with J gene TRBJ1-5; no firm D call. CDR3 length equals 13 residues. Trimming took off 5 bases at V and 2 bases at J, with 7 bases between the two ends. Germline V gene lookup returns CDR1 MDHEN and CDR2 SYDVKM. DNA for the CDR3: TGTGCCAGCAGTGAGATGGGCAATCAGCCCCAGCATTTT. Translated: CASSEMGNQPQHF.

The chain uses TRBV5-6 and TRBJ1-6, with D possibly being TRBD1 (5 bases). The germline CDR1 and CDR2 sequences are SGHDT and YYEEEE. Trimming took 4 bases from V and 2 from J, leaving 13 bases between them. The CDR3 is 16 residues long. CDR3 protein: CASSQTVWPYNSPLHF. Here the CDR3 DNA reads TGTGCCAGCAGCCAGACAGTCTGGCCCTATAATTCACCCCTCCACTTT.

The CDR3: CASSRWDRSYEQYF. The CDR3 region has the DNA TGTGCCAGCAGTAGGTGGGACAGATCCTACGAGCAGTACTTC. V and J are TRBV6-5 and TRBJ2-7, with 7 positions matching TRBD1. This CDR3 is built from 14 residues. V gave up 5 bases and J gave up 1 base; unmatched junction bases: 5. CDR1 is MNHEY, CDR2 SVGAGI, per germline.

This clone was seen only once. The J gene is TRBJ2-5, the V gene TRBV4-3; 9 bases line up with TRBD2. Trimming took 0 bases from V and 5 from J; bases not matched to a gene: 7. CDR3 length: 16 amino acids. Per the germline V gene, CDR1 is LGHNA and CDR2 is YSLEER. The CDR3 reads CASSQDQAGGYETQYF. The CDR3 DNA follows: TGCGCCAGCAGCCAAGATCAAGCGGGAGGATATGAGACCCAGTACTTC.

On this clone itself: This same CDR3 is encoded by further DNA sequences in the sample. The rearrangement joins TRBV18 to TRBJ1-1, with D unclear. Trimming left V 3 bases short and J 1 base short, with 6 bases between. Germline V gene data show CDR1 as KGHSH and CDR2 as LQKENI. The CDR3 sequence is 13 residues long. The DNA for the CDR3 is TGTGCCAGCTCACCTACTGGGAACACTGAAGCTTTCTTT. Residues: CASSPTGNTEAFF.

The chain joins TRBV30 to TRBJ1-2; D is undetermined. The V end lost 5 bases, the J end lost 4 bases, and 14 bases lay between the germline ends. The CDR3 is 13 amino acids. From germline, CDR1 is GTSNPN and CDR2 SVGIG (reference sequence). DNA for the CDR3: TGTGCCTGGCAAGTAGGTACTGTCTATGGCTACACCTTC. It is translated as CAWQVGTVYGYTF. Filled out from reference TRBV30 and TRBJ1-2, the complete variable domain reads SQTIHQWPATLVQPVGSPLSLECTVEGTSNPNLYWYRQAAGRGLQLLFYSVGIGQISSEVPQNLSASRPQDRQFILSSKKLLLSDSGFYLCAWQVGTVYGYTFGSGTRLTVV.

The rearrangement joins TRBV10-3 to TRBJ2-3, with D possibly TRBD1 on 6 matching bases. The germline V and J ends were trimmed by 7 bases and 0 bases, with 8 bases remaining between them. The CDR3 contains 13 residues. The germline V gene encodes CDR1 ENHRY and CDR2 SYGVKD. CDR3 DNA sequence: TGTGCCATCAAGGGGGAAAGCACAGATACGCAGTATTTT. Amino acid sequence: CAIKGESTDTQYF.

The rearrangement uses TRBV7-3 and TRBJ2-1; D remains unclear. Germline V lookup: CDR1 SGHTA, CDR2 FQGTGA. The CDR3 extends over 12 amino acids. Trimming removed 2 bases from V and 6 bases from J, with 5 bases in between. The CDR3 sequence: CASSLPSNEQFF. CDR3 bases: TGTGCCAGCAGCTTACCGAGCAATGAGCAGTTCTTC.

The chain couples TRBV1 to TRBJ1-1. TRBV1 has pseudogene status. This CDR3 spans 14 amino acids. This CDR3 is CTSSQVDSRIQAFF. CDR3 DNA: TGCACCAGCAGCCAAGTGGATTCGAGGATACAAGCTTTCTTT.

This chain connects TRBV19 to TRBJ2-7, with D possibly matching TRBD2 (6 bases). Trimming left V 5 bases short and J 1 base short, with 15 bases between. CDR1 is LNHDA and CDR2 is SQIVND in the germline V gene (reference sequence). The CDR3 is 15 amino acids. The CDR3 loop reads CASSPPGTPSYEQYF. In DNA, the CDR3 is TGTGCCAGTAGTCCCCCCGGGACTCCGTCCTACGAGCAGTACTTC.

This chain connects TRBV6-1 to TRBJ1-5; D is uncertain. CDR1 and CDR2 (germline): MNHNS, SASEGT. The V gene lost 4 bases and the J gene lost 0 bases, with 10 bases spanning the gap. This CDR3 is built from 15 residues. Written as DNA, the CDR3 is TGTGCCAGCAGTGTAATCGGTAATAGCAATCAGCCCCAGCATTTT. Translation: CASSVIGNSNQPQHF.

The chain couples TRBV7-9 to TRBJ1-6; D remains unclear. Germline V gene lookup returns CDR1 SEHNR and CDR2 FQNEAQ (reference sequence). The CDR3 extends over 15 amino acids. V lost 1 base, J lost 9 bases, and 13 bases lay in between. The CDR3: CASSLGQGGSSPLHF. The DNA of the CDR3 is TGTGCCAGCAGCTTAGGGCAAGGAGGCAGTTCACCCCTCCACTTT.

Concerning this clone itself: The same CDR3 can be traced to other DNA sequences in this sample. CDR3 protein: CAISEGPGNYEQYF. CDR3 nucleotide sequence: TGTGCCATCAGTGAGGGCCCAGGGAACTACGAGCAGTACTTC. This chain joins TRBV10-3 and TRBJ2-7, with D possibly being TRBD1 (5 bases). Germline CDR1 reads ENHRY; CDR2 reads SYGVKD. This CDR3 spans 14 amino acids. V was trimmed by 2 bases and J by 3 bases, leaving 11 bases between them.

This sequence joins TRBV6-5 and TRBJ1-6; D perhaps matches TRBD1 (6 bases). With 4 bases removed from V and 5 bases from J, the gap between germline ends came to 12 bases. This CDR3 has 15 residues. The germline gives CDR1 MNHEY, CDR2 SVGAGI. The CDR3 nucleotides are TGTGCCAGCAGTTTTGGGACACCTAATAATTCACCCCTCCACTTT. The encoded protein is CASSFGTPNNSPLHF.

The chain links TRBV5-6 to TRBJ2-3; tentative D call: TRBD1 (6 bases). There are 14 residues in the CDR3. Germline CDR1 and CDR2: SGHDT and YYEEEE. The V and J ends lost 5 bases and 5 bases respectively, with 15 bases between them. CDR3 sequence (DNA): TGTGCCAGCAGGTTAGGGGGAGATAAAGATACGCAGTATTTT. Its protein product is CASRLGGDKDTQYF.

The chain employs TRBV7-6 and TRBJ2-7; 12 bases are shared with TRBD1. The length of the CDR3 is 15 residues. The germline gives CDR1 SGHVS, CDR2 FNYEAQ. V was pared by 4 bases and J by 5 bases, with 6 bases of the junction left unmatched. The CDR3 spells CASSSRDRGLNEQYF. The CDR3 DNA sequence: TGTGCCAGCAGCTCTCGGGACAGGGGGCTGAACGAGCAGTACTTC.

The CDR3 DNA reads TGTGCCAGCAGTTCAATAATGGGGCAACTATACGAGCAGTACTTC. This gives the protein CASSSIMGQLYEQYF. The chain joins TRBV28 to TRBJ2-7, with a weak D call TRBD1 (5 bases). This CDR3 has 15 amino acids. CDR1 and CDR2 (germline): MDHEN, SYDVKM. Trimming cost V 4 bases and J 4 bases, with 17 bases left between them. Using reference TRBV28 and TRBJ2-7 for the parts outside the CDR3, the full variable domain is DVKVTQSSRYLVKRTGEKVFLECVQDMDHENMFWYRQDPGLGLRLIYFSYDVKMKEKGDIPEGYSVSREKKERFSLILESASTNQTSMYLCASSSIMGQLYEQYFGPGTRLTVT.

This chain uses TRBV29-1 with TRBJ2-2; D is possibly TRBD1 (5 bases). With 2 bases removed from V and 3 bases from J, the gap between germline ends came to 10 bases. Germline CDR1 SQVTM, CDR2 ANQGSEA. The CDR3 is 14 amino acids. The CDR3 coding sequence is TGCAGCGTTGAACTGCGCAGGGACACCGGGGAGCTGTTTTTT. Translated: CSVELRRDTGELFF.

The V call is TRBV19, the J call TRBJ1-2; a weak D match, TRBD1 (6 bases). This CDR3 spans 15 amino acids. Deletions cut 5 bases from V and 7 bases from J, with 20 bases between. Germline loops: CDR1 LNHDA, CDR2 SQIVND (reference sequence). The CDR3 DNA is TGTGCCAGTAGTGCTCGGACAGCCCGGACCTTTGGCTACACCTTC. It specifies CASSARTARTFGYTF.

The chain uses TRBV4-3 and TRBJ2-7; TRBD1 is a possible D gene (6 bases). Trimming pared 0 bases from V and 4 bases from J, leaving 19 bases between. Germline assignment: CDR1 LGHNA and CDR2 YSLEER. The CDR3 spans 17 residues. The CDR3 DNA is TGCGCCAGCAGCCAAGAATATGCGGCAGGACAGACATACGAGCAGTACTTC. Its protein product is CASSQEYAAGQTYEQYF.

The chain is built from TRBV9 and TRBJ1-1; tentatively, D is TRBD1 (6 bases). The CDR3 is made up of 16 amino acids. Trimming removed 4 bases at V and 4 bases at J, with 20 bases between. Germline V CDR1 and CDR2: SGDLS, YYNGEE. CDR3 nucleotide sequence: TGTGCCAGCAGCCCCTCCATAGGACAGTTAAGCACTGAAGCTTTCTTT. This encodes CASSPSIGQLSTEAFF.

This chain joins TRBV29-1 and TRBJ2-3; TRBD2 might be the D (5 bases). The CDR3 is 13 amino acids. From germline, CDR1 is SQVTM and CDR2 ANQGSEA. V was shortened by 2 bases and J by 10 bases, with 16 bases between the two germline ends. Written as DNA, the CDR3 is TGCAGCGTTGAAATAAGCGGAGGCAGACCGCAGTATTTT. Amino acids: CSVEISGGRPQYF.

The genes are TRBV10-1 and TRBJ2-7, with TRBD2 matching over 13 bases. V shed 4 bases and J 3 bases; nucleotides not matched to a gene: 12. The germline V gene encodes CDR1 WNHNN and CDR2 SYGVQD (reference sequence). This CDR3 has 18 residues. The CDR3 here is CASSGSTSGRAVVYEQYF. CDR3 nucleotides: TGCGCCAGCAGTGGGTCCACTAGCGGGAGGGCCGTCGTCTACGAGCAGTACTTC.

DNA for the CDR3: TGTGCCAGCAGTATGAGCGGGAATAATGCGGAGACCCAGTACTTC. It encodes CASSMSGNNAETQYF. The V gene is TRBV2, the J gene TRBJ2-5, with 7 bases aligning to TRBD2. Germline values: CDR1 SNHLY, CDR2 FYNNEI. Trimming cost V 5 bases and J 5 bases; bases outside gene matches: 11. CDR3 length: 15 residues.

V and J are TRBV5-1 and TRBJ2-7; D remains unclear. Germline CDR1 reads SGHRS; CDR2 reads YFSETQ. The CDR3 is made up of 13 amino acids. V was trimmed by 0 bases and J by 7 bases, leaving 11 bases between them. In DNA, the CDR3 is TGCGCCAGCAGCTTGGGTGCAGGCTGGGAGCAGTACTTC. Protein product: CASSLGAGWEQYF.

This sequence joins TRBV29-1 and TRBJ1-2; D remains ambiguous. There are 11 residues in the CDR3. V dropped 3 bases and J dropped 2 bases, with 4 bases sitting between them. In germline, CDR1 is SQVTM, CDR2 ANQGSEA. For the CDR3, the DNA is TGCAGCGTTGACCAGAACTATGGCTACACCTTC. Protein sequence: CSVDQNYGYTF.